Listed below are T cell receptor beta chains from one sample, sequenced in a study of T cell clusters in autoimmune cytopenias. From its re-call of the multiplex PCR reads, TCRdb lists each CDR3 protein once, without DNA. The table lists about 2,700 distinct CDR3 sequences, with approximately 44% in the top ten. Sequencing was done on a sample of peripheral blood. The origin of the receptors is a human donor with an autoimmune cytopenia or autoimmune hepatitis (not recorded which). CDR3s include the opening cysteine and the closing phenylalanine or tryptophan. Clone size, where shown, is once, few, many, or a class for clones that have expanded.

cdr3_aa: CASSIMEGAYEQYF
clone_size: medium-sized
v_call: TRBV19
j_call: TRBJ2-7

cdr3_aa: CASSPFLLQETQYF
clone_size: NA
v_call: TRBV18
j_call: TRBJ2-5

cdr3_aa: CASSRAGRRAQYF
clone_size: medium-sized
v_call: TRBV28
j_call: TRBJ2-5

cdr3_aa: CASSPLSETGSDEQFF
clone_size: medium-sized
v_call: TRBV18
j_call: TRBJ2-1

cdr3_aa: CASSRGRGGTQYF
clone_size: medium-sized
v_call: TRBV27
j_call: TRBJ2-5

cdr3_aa: CASSALGGAFYNSPLHF
clone_size: medium-sized
v_call: TRBV19
j_call: TRBJ1-6

cdr3_aa: CASKAGGREKLFF
clone_size: medium-sized
v_call: TRBV6-5
j_call: TRBJ1-4

cdr3_aa: CASSLSKGSLSYGYTF
clone_size: NA
v_call: TRBV6-5
j_call: TRBJ1-2

cdr3_aa: CASSWATTNTGELFF
clone_size: medium-sized
v_call: TRBV6-5
j_call: TRBJ2-2

cdr3_aa: CASSTMTSGGADTQYF
clone_size: NA
v_call: TRBV18
j_call: TRBJ2-3

cdr3_aa: CASSTFTEAFF
clone_size: medium-sized
v_call: TRBV5-6
j_call: TRBJ1-1

cdr3_aa: CASSDTGLANTGELFF
clone_size: medium-sized
v_call: TRBV6-1
j_call: TRBJ2-2

cdr3_aa: CSAPGVSTGANVLTF
clone_size: NA
v_call: TRBV20-1
j_call: TRBJ2-6

cdr3_aa: CATSDHKTGAEAFF
clone_size: NA
v_call: TRBV24-1
j_call: TRBJ1-1

cdr3_aa: CATSDYPGPSKDAGELFF
clone_size: NA
v_call: TRBV24-1
j_call: TRBJ2-2

cdr3_aa: CASSPGRAQETQYF
clone_size: NA
v_call: TRBV18
j_call: TRBJ2-5

cdr3_aa: CSASLQGVTGELFF
clone_size: NA
v_call: TRBV20-1
j_call: TRBJ2-2

cdr3_aa: CSANPPVGRGDTQYF
clone_size: NA
v_call: TRBV20-1
j_call: TRBJ2-3

cdr3_aa: CASSNRGGGIGYTF
clone_size: medium-sized
v_call: TRBV19
j_call: TRBJ1-2

cdr3_aa: CAWSSFYGYTF
clone_size: medium-sized
v_call: TRBV30
j_call: TRBJ1-2

cdr3_aa: CASSRGRQETQYF
clone_size: NA
v_call: TRBV7-6
j_call: TRBJ2-5

cdr3_aa: CAWTRGGDEQFF
clone_size: NA
v_call: TRBV30
j_call: TRBJ2-1

cdr3_aa: CATSPGTSGGIYEQFF
clone_size: medium-sized
v_call: TRBV15
j_call: TRBJ2-1

cdr3_aa: CASSRTDQTGYGYTF
clone_size: medium-sized
v_call: TRBV7-9
j_call: TRBJ1-2

cdr3_aa: CATSPSTSGSFSYEQYF
clone_size: NA
v_call: TRBV24-1
j_call: TRBJ2-7

cdr3_aa: CASSWGRASPYEQYF
clone_size: medium-sized
v_call: TRBV19
j_call: TRBJ2-7

cdr3_aa: CASSFHSTDTQYF
clone_size: NA
v_call: TRBV7-9
j_call: TRBJ2-3

cdr3_aa: CASSYTSGRVNTGELFF
clone_size: medium-sized
v_call: TRBV6-2/TRBV6-3
j_call: TRBJ2-2

cdr3_aa: CASSISAFTGELFF
clone_size: NA
v_call: TRBV27
j_call: TRBJ2-2

cdr3_aa: CASSLDRSADTIYF
clone_size: NA
v_call: TRBV5-4
j_call: TRBJ1-3

cdr3_aa: CASSYSRGAHEQYF
clone_size: NA
v_call: TRBV6-5
j_call: TRBJ2-7

cdr3_aa: CASSRRLAGGGTGELFF
clone_size: medium-sized
v_call: TRBV6-5
j_call: TRBJ2-2

cdr3_aa: CASGPGLAASSYNEQFF
clone_size: NA
v_call: TRBV12-5
j_call: TRBJ2-1

cdr3_aa: CAIRGQGGEKLFF
clone_size: NA
v_call: TRBV10-3
j_call: TRBJ1-4

cdr3_aa: CASSYTSGRNEQFF
clone_size: NA
v_call: TRBV12-3/TRBV12-4
j_call: TRBJ2-1

cdr3_aa: CASSPDTENTEAFF
clone_size: NA
v_call: TRBV6-4
j_call: TRBJ1-1

cdr3_aa: CSVEDGGSNQPQHF
clone_size: medium-sized
v_call: TRBV29-1
j_call: TRBJ1-5

cdr3_aa: CASSQGPIYEQYF
clone_size: NA
v_call: TRBV4-2
j_call: TRBJ2-7

cdr3_aa: CASEGVTNEKLFF
clone_size: NA
v_call: TRBV6-5
j_call: TRBJ1-4

cdr3_aa: CAWSGQGDTEAFF
clone_size: NA
v_call: TRBV30
j_call: TRBJ1-1

cdr3_aa: CATSRDQPLTGEKLFF
clone_size: medium-sized
v_call: TRBV15
j_call: TRBJ1-4

cdr3_aa: CASRTSGGAGELFF
clone_size: NA
v_call: TRBV19
j_call: TRBJ2-2

cdr3_aa: CASSVSGTITGELFF
clone_size: medium-sized
v_call: TRBV19
j_call: TRBJ2-2

cdr3_aa: CASSPGRACETQYF
clone_size: NA
v_call: TRBV11-2
j_call: TRBJ2-5

cdr3_aa: CAIGGGSNQPQHF
clone_size: NA
v_call: TRBV10-3
j_call: TRBJ1-5

cdr3_aa: CASSQEDRSNEKLFF
clone_size: NA
v_call: TRBV4-2
j_call: TRBJ1-4

cdr3_aa: CSARGASNEKLFF
clone_size: NA
v_call: TRBV20-1
j_call: TRBJ1-4

cdr3_aa: CASSTGTVTADTQYF
clone_size: medium-sized
v_call: TRBV19
j_call: TRBJ2-3

cdr3_aa: CASSYSTSGIFNEQFF
clone_size: medium-sized
v_call: TRBV6-5
j_call: TRBJ2-1

cdr3_aa: CASRRGPAETVNYGYTF
clone_size: medium-sized
v_call: TRBV6-5
j_call: TRBJ1-2

cdr3_aa: CSAAQAANTGELFF
clone_size: NA
v_call: TRBV20-1
j_call: TRBJ2-2

cdr3_aa: CASSQDRIAGGQGGELFF
clone_size: NA
v_call: TRBV4-2
j_call: TRBJ2-2

cdr3_aa: CSVGVGGYLDEQFF
clone_size: medium-sized
v_call: TRBV29-1
j_call: TRBJ2-1

cdr3_aa: CASSMTSNYHEQYF
clone_size: medium-sized
v_call: TRBV19
j_call: TRBJ2-7

cdr3_aa: CASSLDLSGRFYYEQYF
clone_size: NA
v_call: TRBV7-9
j_call: TRBJ2-7

cdr3_aa: CASGTGTGASPLHF
clone_size: NA
v_call: TRBV5-6
j_call: TRBJ1-6

cdr3_aa: CASSLAFGSSYEQYF
clone_size: NA
v_call: TRBV11-2
j_call: TRBJ2-7

cdr3_aa: CASKLYYDRGEQYF
clone_size: NA
v_call: TRBV27
j_call: TRBJ2-7